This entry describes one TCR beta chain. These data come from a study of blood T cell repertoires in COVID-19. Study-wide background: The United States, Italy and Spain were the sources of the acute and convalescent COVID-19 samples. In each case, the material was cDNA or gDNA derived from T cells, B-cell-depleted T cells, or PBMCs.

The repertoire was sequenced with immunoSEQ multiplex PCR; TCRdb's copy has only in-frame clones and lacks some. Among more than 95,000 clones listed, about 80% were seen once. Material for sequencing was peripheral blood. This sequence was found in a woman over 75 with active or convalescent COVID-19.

The CDR3 here is CASSLSTETQYF. The CDR3 DNA is TGTGCCAGCAGCTTGTCGACTGAGACCCAGTACTTC. The chain couples TRBV5-4 to TRBJ2-5; D unclear. The CDR3 runs 12 residues. The ends were cut back, 1 base at V and 5 bases at J, with 6 bases in the middle. Germline V gene lookup returns CDR1 SGHNT and CDR2 YYREEE (reference sequence).